This record covers a single T cell receptor (beta chain). Its matching antigen is unknown. This entry belongs to a study of shared clonotypes between healthy human individuals. Study outcomes and limitations: The donor pool, a small one, limited the genetic and exposure-history diversity represented. Generation of non-shared clonotypes was less probable than generation of clonotypes shared by all four donors.

The CDR3 sequence is 15 residues long. V dropped 0 bases and J dropped 1 base, with 7 bases sitting between them. CDR1 is LGHNA and CDR2 is YNFKEQ in the germline V gene. Only in-frame clones appear in the TCRdb table, and some are missing; sequencing was by immunoSEQ multiplex PCR. The data show about 2 million clones, roughly 94% seen once. The sample was naive CD4+ T cells sorted from blood. Described subset: CD45RA+ positively selected. The chain links TRBV4-2 to TRBJ1-3; D uncertain. This receptor was obtained from a man aged 18 to 35 in good health. The CDR3 loop is CASSQEWFSGNTIYF. The CDR3 DNA reads as TGTGCCAGCAGCCAAGAGTGGTTTTCTGGAAACACCATATATTTT.